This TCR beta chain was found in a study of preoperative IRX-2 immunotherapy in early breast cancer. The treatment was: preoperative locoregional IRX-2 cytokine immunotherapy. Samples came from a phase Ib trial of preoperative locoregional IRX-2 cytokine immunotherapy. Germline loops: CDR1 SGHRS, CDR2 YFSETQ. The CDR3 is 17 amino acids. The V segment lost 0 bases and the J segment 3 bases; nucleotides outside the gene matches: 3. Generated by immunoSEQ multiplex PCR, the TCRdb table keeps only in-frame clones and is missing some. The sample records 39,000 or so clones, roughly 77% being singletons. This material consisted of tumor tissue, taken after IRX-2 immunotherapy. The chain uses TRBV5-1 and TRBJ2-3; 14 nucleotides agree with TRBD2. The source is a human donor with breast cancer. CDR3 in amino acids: CASSLGLAGGDTDTQYF. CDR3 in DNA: TGCGCCAGCAGCTTGGGACTAGCGGGAGGGGATACAGATACGCAGTATTTT. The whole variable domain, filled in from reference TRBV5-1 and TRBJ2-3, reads KAGVTQTPRYLIKTRGQQVTLSCSPISGHRSVSWYQQTPGQGLQFLFEYFSETQRNKGNFPGRFSGRQFSNSRSEMNVSTLELGDSALYLCASSLGLAGGDTDTQYFGPGTRLTVL.